The rows below give T cell receptor beta chains drawn from one sample of a study of cytomegalovirus exposure and HLA in healthy donors. TCRdb keeps only in-frame clones here, not all; method: immunoSEQ multiplex PCR. The sample includes 100,000 to 150,000 clones. The sequenced sample was PBMCs. The receptors were sampled from a man aged 18 to 29 in good health and CMV-seronegative. CDR3s include the opening cysteine and the closing phenylalanine or tryptophan. The D gene is left open where the match is weak.

J | V | D | length | CDR3 | DNA
TRBJ2-3 | TRBV18 | NA | 14 | CASSQGPGKDTQYF | TGTGCCAGCTCACAAGGCCCAGGGAAAGATACGCAGTATTTT
TRBJ2-7 | TRBV4-3 | NA | 15 | CASSQGWRGGYEQYF | TGCGCCAGCAGCCAAGGGTGGAGGGGCGGCTACGAGCAGTACTTC
TRBJ2-2 | TRBV5-4 | TRBD1 | 16 | CASSPGTGANTGELFF | TGTGCCAGCAGCCCCGGGACAGGGGCGAACACCGGGGAGCTGTTTTTT
TRBJ2-3 | TRBV9 | NA | 14 | CASSADSITDTQYF | TGTGCCAGCAGCGCGGACAGTATCACAGATACGCAGTATTTT
TRBJ1-3 | TRBV4-3 | NA | 13 | CASSHGGRNTIYF | TGCGCCAGCAGCCACGGGGGGAGAAACACCATATATTTT
TRBJ1-5 | TRBV27 | NA | 14 | CASSPRIGNQPQHF | TGTGCCAGCAGTCCCCGTATCGGCAATCAGCCCCAGCATTTT
TRBJ2-3 | TRBV19 | NA | 16 | CASSIGAGQGKDTQYF | TGTGCCAGTAGTATAGGCGCAGGGCAGGGCAAAGATACGCAGTATTTT
TRBJ1-1 | TRBV7-9 | TRBD1 | 19 | CASSSMPGQGAGWGTEAFF | TGTGCCAGCAGCTCAATGCCGGGACAGGGGGCAGGGTGGGGCACTGAAGCTTTCTTT
TRBJ1-2 | TRBV28 | NA | 10 | CASSRYGYTF | TGTGCCAGCAGCCGCTATGGCTACACCTTC
TRBJ2-7 | TRBV18 | TRBD2 | 16 | CASSPLSTSSTYEQYF | TGTGCCAGCTCACCACTCTCGACTAGCAGCACCTACGAGCAGTACTTC
TRBJ1-1 | TRBV5-1 | TRBD1 | 14 | CASTIGTENTEAFF | TGCGCCAGCACTATAGGGACAGAAAACACTGAAGCTTTCTTT
TRBJ1-1 | TRBV18 | NA | 15 | CASSPPIAKRTEAFF | TGTGCCAGCTCACCACCGATCGCGAAACGGACTGAAGCTTTCTTT
TRBJ1-1 | TRBV9 | TRBD1 | 14 | CASSAGQGRTEAFF | TGTGCCAGCAGCGCCGGACAGGGGAGGACTGAAGCTTTCTTT
TRBJ2-1 | TRBV7-2 | TRBD2 | 17 | CASSLAGWRGAYNEQFF | TGTGCCAGCAGCTTAGCGGGCTGGCGGGGGGCCTACAATGAGCAGTTCTTC
TRBJ2-1 | TRBV29-1 | NA | 13 | CSVEMGGYNEQFF | TGCAGCGTTGAGATGGGGGGCTACAATGAGCAGTTCTTC
TRBJ1-5 | TRBV2 | NA | 14 | CASTEGQGNQPQHF | TGTGCCAGCACCGAGGGCCAGGGCAATCAGCCCCAGCATTTT
TRBJ2-2 | TRBV27 | NA | 16 | CASSFEGPRGTGELFF | TGTGCCAGCAGTTTTGAGGGTCCGAGAGGCACCGGGGAGCTGTTTTTT
TRBJ2-3 | TRBV18 | TRBD1 | 17 | CASSQTLPGQGPDTQYF | TGTGCCAGCTCACAGACACTCCCGGGACAGGGCCCAGATACGCAGTATTTT
TRBJ1-2 | TRBV5-1 | NA | 16 | CASSFNRDNFNYGYTF | TGCGCCAGCAGCTTTAACCGGGACAACTTTAACTATGGCTACACCTTC
TRBJ1-6 | TRBV19 | NA | 15 | CASSIAAGYNSPLHF | TGTGCCAGTAGTATAGCAGCAGGATACAATTCACCCCTCCACTTT
TRBJ2-5 | TRBV11-2 | NA | 11 | CASSPRETQYF | TGTGCCAGCAGCCCCCGAGAGACCCAGTACTTC
TRBJ1-1 | TRBV4-3 | NA | 15 | CASSQGGAMNTEAFF | TGCGCCAGCAGCCAGGGCGGGGCCATGAACACTGAAGCTTTCTTT
TRBJ1-2 | TRBV2 | TRBD1 | 15 | CASRADTGTGNGYTF | TGTGCCAGCAGGGCGGATACCGGGACAGGCAATGGCTACACCTTC
TRBJ2-1 | TRBV2 | NA | 13 | CASRDRQYNEQFF | TGTGCCAGCAGAGACAGACAGTACAATGAGCAGTTCTTC
TRBJ2-6 | TRBV18 | NA | 15 | CASSTTSSGANVLTF | TGTGCCAGCTCTACAACCTCCTCCGGGGCCAACGTCCTGACTTTC
TRBJ1-1 | TRBV5-8 | TRBD1 | 14 | CASSLGQGSTEAFF | TGTGCCAGCAGCTTGGGACAGGGGAGCACTGAAGCTTTCTTT
TRBJ2-1 | TRBV30 | TRBD1 | 16 | CAWTGTGGKSYNEQFF | TGTGCCTGGACTGGTACAGGGGGAAAGTCCTACAATGAGCAGTTCTTC
TRBJ2-7 | TRBV6-5 | NA | 15 | CASRGGDRSSYEQYF | TGTGCCAGCAGGGGGGGGGACAGGAGCTCCTACGAGCAGTACTTC
TRBJ1-1 | TRBV9 | NA | 13 | CASSVAGNTEAFF | TGTGCCAGCAGCGTAGCGGGTAATACTGAAGCTTTCTTT
TRBJ1-2 | TRBV29-1 | NA | 22 | CSVAGSARQVDGLPPVNYGYTF | TGCAGCGTGGCGGGCTCGGCTAGACAGGTAGACGGGCTACCTCCGGTTAACTATGGCTACACCTTC
TRBJ2-5 | TRBV5-1 | TRBD2 | 15 | CASSLAGTSQETQYF | TGCGCCAGCAGCTTGGCCGGGACTAGCCAAGAGACCCAGTACTTC
TRBJ1-5 | TRBV28 | TRBD1 | 9 | CASWGTGLF | TGTGCCAGCTGGGGGACAGGGCTTTTT
TRBJ1-2 | TRBV5-5 | NA | 14 | CASSLSQGIYGYTF | TGTGCCAGCAGCTTGTCGCAGGGGATCTATGGCTACACCTTC